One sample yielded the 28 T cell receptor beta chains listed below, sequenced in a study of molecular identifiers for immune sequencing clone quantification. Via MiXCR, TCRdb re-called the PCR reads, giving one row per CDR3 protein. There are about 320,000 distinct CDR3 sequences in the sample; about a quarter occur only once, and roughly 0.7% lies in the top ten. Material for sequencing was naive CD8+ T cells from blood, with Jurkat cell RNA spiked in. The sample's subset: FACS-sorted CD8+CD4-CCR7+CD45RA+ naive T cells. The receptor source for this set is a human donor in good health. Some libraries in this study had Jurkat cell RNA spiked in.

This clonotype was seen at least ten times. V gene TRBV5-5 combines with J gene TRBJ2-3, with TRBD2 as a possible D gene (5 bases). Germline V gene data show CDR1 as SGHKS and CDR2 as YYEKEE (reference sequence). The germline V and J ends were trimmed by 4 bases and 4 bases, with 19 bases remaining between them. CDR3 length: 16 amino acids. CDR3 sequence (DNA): TGTGCCAGCAGCCCAGGCGTGGGAGATCCGCCAGATACGCAGTATTTT. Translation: CASSPGVGDPPDTQYF.

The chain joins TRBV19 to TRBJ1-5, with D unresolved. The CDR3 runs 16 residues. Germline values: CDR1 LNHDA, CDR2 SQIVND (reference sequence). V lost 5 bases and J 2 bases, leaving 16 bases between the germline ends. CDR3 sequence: CASSPNSGAGNQPQHF. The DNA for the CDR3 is TGTGCCAGTAGTCCGAACAGTGGTGCGGGCAATCAGCCCCAGCATTTT.

The CDR3 nucleotides read TGTGCCAGTAGTATCTCGGGACAGTCGAATTCACCCCTCCACTTT. Its protein is CASSISGQSNSPLHF. V and J are TRBV19 and TRBJ1-6; TRBD1 matches 7 bases. The ends lost 3 bases at V and 7 bases at J; junction bases unmatched: 6. Germline V gives CDR1 LNHDA, CDR2 SQIVND (reference sequence). This CDR3 contains 15 residues.

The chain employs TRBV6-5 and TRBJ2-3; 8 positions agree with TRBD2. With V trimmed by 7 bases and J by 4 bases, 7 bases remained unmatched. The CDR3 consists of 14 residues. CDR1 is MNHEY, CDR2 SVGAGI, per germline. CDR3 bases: TGTGCCAGCATAGGCGGGGGGAGCTCAGATACGCAGTATTTT. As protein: CASIGGGSSDTQYF.

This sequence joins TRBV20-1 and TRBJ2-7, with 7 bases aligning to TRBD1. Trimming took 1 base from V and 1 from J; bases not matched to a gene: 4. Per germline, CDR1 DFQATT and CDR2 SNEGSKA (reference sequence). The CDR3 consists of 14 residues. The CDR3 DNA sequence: TGCAGTGCTAGAGGACGACAGGGTTCCTACGAGCAGTACTTC. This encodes CSARGRQGSYEQYF.

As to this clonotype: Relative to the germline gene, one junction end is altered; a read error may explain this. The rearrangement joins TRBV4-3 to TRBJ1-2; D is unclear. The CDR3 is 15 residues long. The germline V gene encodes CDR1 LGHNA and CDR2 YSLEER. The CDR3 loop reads CASNQDRHPLYGYTF. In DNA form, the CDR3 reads TGCGCCAGCAACCAAGATCGGCACCCACTCTATGGCTACACCTTC.

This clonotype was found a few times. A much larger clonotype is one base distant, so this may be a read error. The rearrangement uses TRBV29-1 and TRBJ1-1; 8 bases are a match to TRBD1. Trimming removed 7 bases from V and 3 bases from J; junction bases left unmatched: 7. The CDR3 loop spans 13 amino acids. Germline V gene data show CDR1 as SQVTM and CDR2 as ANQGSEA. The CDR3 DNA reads TGCAGCGCTGAGACAGGGGAGGACACTGAAGCTTTCTTT. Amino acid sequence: CSAETGEDTEAFF.

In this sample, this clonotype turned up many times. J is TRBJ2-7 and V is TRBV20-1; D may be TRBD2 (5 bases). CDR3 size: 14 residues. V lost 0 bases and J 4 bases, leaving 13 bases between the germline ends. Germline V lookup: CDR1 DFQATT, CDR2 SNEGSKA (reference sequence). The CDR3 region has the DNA TGCAGTGCTAGAGATGCCCACGGGGTATACGAGCAGTACTTC. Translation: CSARDAHGVYEQYF.

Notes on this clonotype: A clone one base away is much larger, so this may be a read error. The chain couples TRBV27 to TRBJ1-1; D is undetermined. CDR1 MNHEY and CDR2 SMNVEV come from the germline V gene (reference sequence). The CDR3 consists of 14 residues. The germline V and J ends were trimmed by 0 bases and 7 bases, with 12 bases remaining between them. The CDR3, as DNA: TGTGCCAGCAGTTTATCGGGTATTTTGAGTGAAGCTTTCTTT. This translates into CASSLSGILSEAFF.

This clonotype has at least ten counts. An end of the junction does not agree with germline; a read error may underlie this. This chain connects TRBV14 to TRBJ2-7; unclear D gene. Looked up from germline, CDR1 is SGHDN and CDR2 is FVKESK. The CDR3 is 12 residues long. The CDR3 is CASGHGFYEQYF. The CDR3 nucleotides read TGTGCCAGCGGCCACGGGTTCTACGAGCAGTACTTC.

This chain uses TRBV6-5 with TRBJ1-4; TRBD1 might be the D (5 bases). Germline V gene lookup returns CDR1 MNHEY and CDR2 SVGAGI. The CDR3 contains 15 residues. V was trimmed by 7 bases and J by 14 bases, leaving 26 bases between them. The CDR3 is CASTPYLGGEFTLFF. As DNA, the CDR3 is TGTGCCAGCACGCCTTATCTGGGGGGGGAGTTCACCCTGTTTTTT.

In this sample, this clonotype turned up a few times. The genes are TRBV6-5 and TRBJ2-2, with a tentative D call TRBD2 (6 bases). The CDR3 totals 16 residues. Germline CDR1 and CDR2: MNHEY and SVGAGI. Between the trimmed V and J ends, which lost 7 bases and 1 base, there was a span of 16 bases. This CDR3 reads CASKHPGGENTGELFF. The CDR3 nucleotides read TGTGCCAGCAAACACCCGGGCGGGGAGAACACCGGGGAGCTGTTTTTT.

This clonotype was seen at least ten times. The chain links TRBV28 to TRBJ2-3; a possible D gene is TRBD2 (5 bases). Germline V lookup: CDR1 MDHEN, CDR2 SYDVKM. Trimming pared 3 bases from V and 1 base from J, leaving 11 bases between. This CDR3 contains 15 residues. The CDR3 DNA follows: TGTGCCAGCAGTTTGGAAGCGGCGGGCACAGATACGCAGTATTTT. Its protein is CASSLEAAGTDTQYF.

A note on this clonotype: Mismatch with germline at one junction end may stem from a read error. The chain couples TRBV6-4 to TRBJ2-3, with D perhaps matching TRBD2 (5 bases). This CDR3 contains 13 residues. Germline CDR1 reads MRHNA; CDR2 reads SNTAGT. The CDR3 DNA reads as TGTGCCAGCCGTGACGGGGTCACAGATACGCAGTATTTT. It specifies CASRDGVTDTQYF.

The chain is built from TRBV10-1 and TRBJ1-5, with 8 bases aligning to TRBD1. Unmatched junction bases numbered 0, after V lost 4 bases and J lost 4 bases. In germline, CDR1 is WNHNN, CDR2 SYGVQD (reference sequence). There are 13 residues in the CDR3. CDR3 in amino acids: CASSGQGNQPQHF. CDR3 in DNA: TGCGCCAGCAGTGGACAGGGGAATCAGCCCCAGCATTTT.

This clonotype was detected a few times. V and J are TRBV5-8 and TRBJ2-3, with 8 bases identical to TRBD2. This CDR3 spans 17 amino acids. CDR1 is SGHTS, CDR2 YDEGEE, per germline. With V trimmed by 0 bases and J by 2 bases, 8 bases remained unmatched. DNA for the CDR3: TGTGCCAGCAGCTTGGAGGTACTAGCGGCAAACACAGATACGCAGTATTTT. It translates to CASSLEVLAANTDTQYF.

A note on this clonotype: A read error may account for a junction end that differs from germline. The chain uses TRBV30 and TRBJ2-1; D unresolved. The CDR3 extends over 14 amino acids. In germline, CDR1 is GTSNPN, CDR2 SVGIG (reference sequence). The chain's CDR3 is CAWSVVSSYNAQFF. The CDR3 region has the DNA TGTGCCTGGAGTGTAGTGAGCTCCTACAATGCGCAGTTCTTC. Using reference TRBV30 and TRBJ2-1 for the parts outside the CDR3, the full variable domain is SQTIHQWPATLVQPVGSPLSLECTVEGTSNPNLYWYRQAAGRGLQLLFYSVGIGQISSEVPQNLSASRPQDRQFILSSKKLLLSDSGFYLCAWSVVSSYNAQFFGPGTRLTVL.

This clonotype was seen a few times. The CDR3 reads CASSYSGSPYEQYF. The CDR3 region has the DNA TGTGCCAGCAGTTACAGCGGGAGCCCCTACGAGCAGTACTTC. The rearrangement joins TRBV27 to TRBJ2-7, with TRBD2 matching 8 bases. Germline values: CDR1 MNHEY, CDR2 SMNVEV (reference sequence). CDR3 size: 14 residues. V trimming: 4 bases; J trimming: 2 bases; junction bases outside the gene matches: 4.

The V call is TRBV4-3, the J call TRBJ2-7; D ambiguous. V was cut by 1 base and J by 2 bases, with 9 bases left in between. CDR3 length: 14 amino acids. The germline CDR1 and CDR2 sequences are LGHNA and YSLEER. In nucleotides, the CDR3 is TGCGCCAGCAGCCAAGCCGCGATCCCCTACGAGCAGTACTTC. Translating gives CASSQAAIPYEQYF.

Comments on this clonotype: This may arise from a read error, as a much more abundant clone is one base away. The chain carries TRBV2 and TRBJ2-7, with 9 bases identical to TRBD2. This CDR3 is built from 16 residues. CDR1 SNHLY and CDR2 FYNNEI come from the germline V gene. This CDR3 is CASSAAAGGPPYERYF. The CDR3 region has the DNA TGTGCCAGCAGTGCCGCGGCGGGAGGGCCCCCCTACGAGCGGTACTTC.

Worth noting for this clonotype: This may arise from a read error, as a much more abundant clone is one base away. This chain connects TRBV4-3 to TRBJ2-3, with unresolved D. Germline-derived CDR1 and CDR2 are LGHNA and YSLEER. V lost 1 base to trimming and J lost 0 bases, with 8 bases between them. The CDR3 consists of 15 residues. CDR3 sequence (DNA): TGCGCCAGCAGCCAAGGGCGGATTAGCACAGATACGCAGTATTTT. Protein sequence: CASSQGRISTDTQYF.

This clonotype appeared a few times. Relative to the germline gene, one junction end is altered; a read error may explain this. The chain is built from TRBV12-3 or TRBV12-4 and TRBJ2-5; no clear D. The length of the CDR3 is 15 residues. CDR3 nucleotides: TGTGCCAGCAGTTTAGTGGAGTGGGCCCAAGAGGCCCAGTATTTC. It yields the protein CASSLVEWAQEAQYF.

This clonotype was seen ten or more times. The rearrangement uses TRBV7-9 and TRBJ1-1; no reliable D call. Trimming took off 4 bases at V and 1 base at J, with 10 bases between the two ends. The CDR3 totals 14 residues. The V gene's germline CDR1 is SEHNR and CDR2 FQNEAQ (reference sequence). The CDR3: CASSSFTPNTEAFF. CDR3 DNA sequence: TGTGCCAGCAGCTCATTTACACCGAACACTGAAGCTTTCTTT.

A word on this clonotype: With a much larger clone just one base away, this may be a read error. Here the CDR3 DNA reads TGTGCCAGCACCCCGAGAGGGACAATGGCAGATACGCAGTATTTT. Amino acid sequence: CASTPRGTMADTQYF. This chain links TRBV12-3 or TRBV12-4 with TRBJ2-3; D possibly corresponds to TRBD1 (6 bases). The ends were cut back, 7 bases at V and 4 bases at J, with 18 bases in the middle. This CDR3 comprises 15 residues.

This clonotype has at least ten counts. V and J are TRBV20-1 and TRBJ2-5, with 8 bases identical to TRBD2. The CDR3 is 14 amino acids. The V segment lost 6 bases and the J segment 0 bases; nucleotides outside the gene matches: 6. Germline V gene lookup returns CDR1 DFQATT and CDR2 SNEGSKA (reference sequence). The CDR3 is CSASQAGDQETQYF. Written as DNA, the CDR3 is TGCAGTGCATCCCAAGCGGGGGACCAAGAGACCCAGTACTTC.

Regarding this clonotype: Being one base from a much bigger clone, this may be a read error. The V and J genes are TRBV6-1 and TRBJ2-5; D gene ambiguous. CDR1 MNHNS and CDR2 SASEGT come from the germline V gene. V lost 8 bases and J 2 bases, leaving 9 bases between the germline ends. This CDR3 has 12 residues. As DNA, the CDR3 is TGTGCCAGCCCCACGTTTCAAGAGACCCAGTACTTC. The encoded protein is CASPTFQETQYF.

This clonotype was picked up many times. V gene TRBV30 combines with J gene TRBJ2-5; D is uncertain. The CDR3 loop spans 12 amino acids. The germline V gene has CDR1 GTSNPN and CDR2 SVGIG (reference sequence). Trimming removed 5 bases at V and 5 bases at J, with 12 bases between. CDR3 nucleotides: TGTGCCTGGTTTTCTTCTTACGAGACCCAGTACTTC. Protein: CAWFSSYETQYF.

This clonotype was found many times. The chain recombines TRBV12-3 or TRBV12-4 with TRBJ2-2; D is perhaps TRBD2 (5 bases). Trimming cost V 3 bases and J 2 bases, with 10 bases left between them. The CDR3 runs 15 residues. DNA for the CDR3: TGTGCCAGCAGTTTGGGAGACACCAACACCGGGGAGCTGTTTTTT. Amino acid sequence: CASSLGDTNTGELFF.